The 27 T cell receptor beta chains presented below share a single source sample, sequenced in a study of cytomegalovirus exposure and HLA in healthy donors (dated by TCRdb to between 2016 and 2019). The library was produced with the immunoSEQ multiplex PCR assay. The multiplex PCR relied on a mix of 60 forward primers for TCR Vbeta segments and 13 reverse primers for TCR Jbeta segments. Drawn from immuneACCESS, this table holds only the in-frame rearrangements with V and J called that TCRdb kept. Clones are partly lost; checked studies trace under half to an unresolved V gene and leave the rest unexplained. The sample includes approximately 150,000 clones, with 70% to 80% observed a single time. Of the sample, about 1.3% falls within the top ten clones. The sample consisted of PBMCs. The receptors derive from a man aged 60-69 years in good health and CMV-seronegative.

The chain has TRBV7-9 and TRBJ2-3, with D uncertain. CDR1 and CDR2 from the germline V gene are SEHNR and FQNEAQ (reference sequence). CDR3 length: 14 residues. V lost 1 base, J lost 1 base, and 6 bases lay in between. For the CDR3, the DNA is TGTGCCAGCAGCTTAGGACTGGGCACAGATACGCAGTATTTT. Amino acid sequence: CASSLGLGTDTQYF.

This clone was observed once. The CDR3 sequence is CASPREGNEQFF. CDR3 DNA: TGTGCCAGCCCTAGGGAGGGCAATGAGCAGTTCTTC. This sequence joins TRBV25-1 and TRBJ2-1, with 7 bases fitting TRBD2. From germline, CDR1 is MGHDK and CDR2 SYGVNS. CDR3 length equals 12 residues. Unmatched junction bases numbered 4, after V lost 8 bases and J lost 6 bases.

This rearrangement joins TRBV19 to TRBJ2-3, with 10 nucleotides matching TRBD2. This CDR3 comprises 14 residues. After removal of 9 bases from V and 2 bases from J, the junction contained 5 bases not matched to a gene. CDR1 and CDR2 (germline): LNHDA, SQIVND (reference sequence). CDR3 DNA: TGTGCCAGCACACTAGCGGGGCCCACAGATACGCAGTATTTT. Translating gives CASTLAGPTDTQYF.

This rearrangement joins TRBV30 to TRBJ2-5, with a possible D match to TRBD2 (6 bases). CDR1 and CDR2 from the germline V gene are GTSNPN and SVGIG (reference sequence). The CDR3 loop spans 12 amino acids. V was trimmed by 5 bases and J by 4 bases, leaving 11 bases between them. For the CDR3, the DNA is TGTGCCTGGGAGACAGCGGGAGAGACCCAGTACTTC. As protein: CAWETAGETQYF. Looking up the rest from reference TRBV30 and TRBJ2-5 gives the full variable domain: SQTIHQWPATLVQPVGSPLSLECTVEGTSNPNLYWYRQAAGRGLQLLFYSVGIGQISSEVPQNLSASRPQDRQFILSSKKLLLSDSGFYLCAWETAGETQYFGPGTRLLVL.

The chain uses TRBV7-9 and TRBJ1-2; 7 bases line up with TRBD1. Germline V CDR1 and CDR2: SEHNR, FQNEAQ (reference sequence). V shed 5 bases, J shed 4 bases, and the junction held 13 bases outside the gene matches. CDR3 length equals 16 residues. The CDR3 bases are TGTGCCAGCAGCCCCCCCGGTAGGGGGCTCGTCTATGGCTACACCTTC. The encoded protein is CASSPPGRGLVYGYTF.

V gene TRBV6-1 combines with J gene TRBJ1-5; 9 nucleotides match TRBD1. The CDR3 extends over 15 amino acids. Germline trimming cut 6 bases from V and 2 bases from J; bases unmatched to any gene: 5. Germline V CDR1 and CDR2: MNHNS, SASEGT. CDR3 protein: CASRPTGGGNQPQHF. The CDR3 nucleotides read TGTGCCAGCAGACCGACAGGGGGTGGCAATCAGCCCCAGCATTTT.

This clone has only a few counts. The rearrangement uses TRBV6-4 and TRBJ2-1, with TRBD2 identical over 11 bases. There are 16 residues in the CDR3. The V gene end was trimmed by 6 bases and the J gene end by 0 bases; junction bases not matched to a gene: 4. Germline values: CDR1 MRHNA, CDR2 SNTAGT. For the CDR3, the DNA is TGTGCCAGCAGGGAGACTAGCGGGGCCTCCTACAATGAGCAGTTCTTC. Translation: CASRETSGASYNEQFF.

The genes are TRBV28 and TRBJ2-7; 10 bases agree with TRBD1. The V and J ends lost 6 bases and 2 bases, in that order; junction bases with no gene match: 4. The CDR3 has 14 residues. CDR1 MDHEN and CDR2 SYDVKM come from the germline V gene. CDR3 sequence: CASRGQGRPYEQYF. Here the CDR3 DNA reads TGTGCCAGCAGGGGACAGGGGAGGCCCTACGAGCAGTACTTC.

The CDR3 sequence is CASSRVIQETQYF. CDR3 nucleotides: TGTGCCAGCAGCCGGGTCATCCAAGAGACCCAGTACTTC. V and J are TRBV11-2 and TRBJ2-5, with D uncertain. Germline CDR1 reads SGHAT; CDR2 reads FQNNGV. The V end was cut by 5 bases, the J end by 1 base, with 8 bases between. The CDR3 totals 13 residues.

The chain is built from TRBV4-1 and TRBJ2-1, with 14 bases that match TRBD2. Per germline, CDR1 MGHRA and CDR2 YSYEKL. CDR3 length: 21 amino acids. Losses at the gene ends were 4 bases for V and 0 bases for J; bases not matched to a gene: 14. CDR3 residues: CASSRGEGGLAGVNSYNEQFF. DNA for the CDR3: TGCGCCAGCAGCCGCGGGGAGGGGGGACTAGCGGGAGTTAACTCCTACAATGAGCAGTTCTTC.

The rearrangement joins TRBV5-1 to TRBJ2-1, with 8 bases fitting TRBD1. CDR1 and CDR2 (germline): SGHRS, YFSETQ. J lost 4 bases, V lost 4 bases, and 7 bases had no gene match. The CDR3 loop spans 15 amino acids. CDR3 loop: CASSTGQGGYNEQFF. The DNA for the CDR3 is TGCGCCAGCAGCACAGGACAGGGCGGGTACAATGAGCAGTTCTTC.

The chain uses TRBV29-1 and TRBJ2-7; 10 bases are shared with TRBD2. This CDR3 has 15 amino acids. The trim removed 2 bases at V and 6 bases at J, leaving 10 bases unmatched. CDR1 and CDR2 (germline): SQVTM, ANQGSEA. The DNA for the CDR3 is TGCAGCGTTGAAAAGATGTCTAGCGGGAGTGTCGAGCAGTACTTC. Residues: CSVEKMSSGSVEQYF.

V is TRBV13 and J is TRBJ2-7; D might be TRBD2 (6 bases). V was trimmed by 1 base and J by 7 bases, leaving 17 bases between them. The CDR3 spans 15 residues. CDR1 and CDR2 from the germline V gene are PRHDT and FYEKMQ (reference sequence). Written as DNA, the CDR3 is TGTGCCAGCAGCTTAGAATCGGAGGGCGGTCTGGAGCAGTACTTC. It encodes CASSLESEGGLEQYF.

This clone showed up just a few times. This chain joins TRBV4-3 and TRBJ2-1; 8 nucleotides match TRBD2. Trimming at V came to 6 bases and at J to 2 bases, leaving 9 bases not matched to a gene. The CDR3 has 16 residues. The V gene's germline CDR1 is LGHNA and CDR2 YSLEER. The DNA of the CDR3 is TGCGCCAGCAGACACACTAGCGGAGACCCCTACAATGAGCAGTTCTTC. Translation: CASRHTSGDPYNEQFF.

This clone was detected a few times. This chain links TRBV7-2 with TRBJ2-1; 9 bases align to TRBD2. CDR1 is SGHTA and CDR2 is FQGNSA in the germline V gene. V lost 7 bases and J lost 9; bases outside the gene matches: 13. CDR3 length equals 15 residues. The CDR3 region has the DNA TGTGCCAGCACCCCCTCCGGGACTAGCATCGGTGAGCAGTTCTTC. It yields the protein CASTPSGTSIGEQFF.

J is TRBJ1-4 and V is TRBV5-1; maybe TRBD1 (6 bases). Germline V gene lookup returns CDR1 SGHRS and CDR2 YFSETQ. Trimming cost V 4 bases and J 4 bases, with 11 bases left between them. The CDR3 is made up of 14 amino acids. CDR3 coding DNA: TGCGCCAGCAGCACTGGACAGCTTAATGAAAAACTGTTTTTT. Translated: CASSTGQLNEKLFF. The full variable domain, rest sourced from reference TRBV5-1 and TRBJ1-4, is KAGVTQTPRYLIKTRGQQVTLSCSPISGHRSVSWYQQTPGQGLQFLFEYFSETQRNKGNFPGRFSGRQFSNSRSEMNVSTLELGDSALYLCASSTGQLNEKLFFGSGTQLSVL.

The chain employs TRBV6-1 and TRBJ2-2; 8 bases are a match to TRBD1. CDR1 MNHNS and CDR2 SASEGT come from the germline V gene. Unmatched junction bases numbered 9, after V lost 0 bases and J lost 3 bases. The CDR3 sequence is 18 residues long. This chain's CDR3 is CASSEALGRGLDTGELFF. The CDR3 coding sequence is TGTGCCAGCAGTGAAGCGCTGGGCAGGGGGCTGGACACCGGGGAGCTGTTTTTT.

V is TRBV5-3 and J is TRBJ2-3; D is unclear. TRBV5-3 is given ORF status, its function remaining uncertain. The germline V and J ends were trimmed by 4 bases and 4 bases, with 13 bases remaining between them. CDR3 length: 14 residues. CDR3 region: CARSHTKVPDTQYF. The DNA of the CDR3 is TGTGCCAGAAGCCATACTAAGGTCCCAGATACGCAGTATTTT.

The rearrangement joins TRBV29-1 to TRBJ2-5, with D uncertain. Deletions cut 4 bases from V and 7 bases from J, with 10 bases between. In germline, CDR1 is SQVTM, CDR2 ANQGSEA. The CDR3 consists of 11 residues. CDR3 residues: CSVGPSGTQYF. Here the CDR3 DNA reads TGCAGCGTTGGACCCTCGGGGACCCAGTACTTC.

The CDR3 protein is CASSLGYSGSFSDTQYF. The CDR3 bases are TGTGCCAGCAGTTTAGGCTATAGCGGGAGTTTCTCAGATACGCAGTATTTT. This chain joins TRBV27 and TRBJ2-3; 9 nucleotides line up with TRBD2. V lost 2 bases and J lost 4; bases outside the gene matches: 10. From germline, CDR1 is MNHEY and CDR2 SMNVEV (reference sequence). The CDR3 consists of 17 residues.

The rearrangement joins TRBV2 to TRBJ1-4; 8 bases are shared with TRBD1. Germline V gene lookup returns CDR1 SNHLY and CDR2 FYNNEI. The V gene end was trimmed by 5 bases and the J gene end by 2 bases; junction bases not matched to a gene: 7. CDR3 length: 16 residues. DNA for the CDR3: TGTGCCAGCAGTAAAATAACAGGGGGGACTAATGAAAAACTGTTTTTT. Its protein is CASSKITGGTNEKLFF.

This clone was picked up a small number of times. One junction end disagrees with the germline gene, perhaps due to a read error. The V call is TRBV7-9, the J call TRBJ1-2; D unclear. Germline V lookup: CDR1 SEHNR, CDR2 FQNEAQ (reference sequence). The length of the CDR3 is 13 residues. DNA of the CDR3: TGTTCCAGCAGCTTAACCTATAACTATGGCTACACCTTC. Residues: CSSSLTYNYGYTF.

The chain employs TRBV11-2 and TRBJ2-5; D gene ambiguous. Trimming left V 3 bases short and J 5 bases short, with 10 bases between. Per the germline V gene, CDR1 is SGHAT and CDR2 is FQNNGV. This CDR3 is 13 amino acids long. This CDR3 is CASSFTAGETQYF. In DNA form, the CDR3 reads TGTGCCAGCAGCTTCACAGCTGGCGAGACCCAGTACTTC. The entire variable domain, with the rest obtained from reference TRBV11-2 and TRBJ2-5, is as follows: EAGVAQSPRYKIIEKRQSVAFWCNPISGHATLYWYQQILGQGPKLLIQFQNNGVVDDSQLPKDRFSAERLKGVDSTLKIQPAKLEDSAVYLCASSFTAGETQYFGPGTRLLVL.

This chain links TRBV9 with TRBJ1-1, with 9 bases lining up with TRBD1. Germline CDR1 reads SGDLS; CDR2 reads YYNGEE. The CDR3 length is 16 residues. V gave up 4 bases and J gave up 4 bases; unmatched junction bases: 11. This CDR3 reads CASSFQGTGLGTEAFF. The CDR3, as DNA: TGTGCCAGCAGCTTCCAGGGGACAGGGCTGGGCACTGAAGCTTTCTTT.

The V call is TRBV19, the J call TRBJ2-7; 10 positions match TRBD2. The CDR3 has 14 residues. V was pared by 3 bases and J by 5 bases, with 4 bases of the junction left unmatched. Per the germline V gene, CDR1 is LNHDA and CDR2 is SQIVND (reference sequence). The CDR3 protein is CASSITSGKDEQYF. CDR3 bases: TGTGCCAGTAGTATCACTAGCGGGAAGGACGAGCAGTACTTC.

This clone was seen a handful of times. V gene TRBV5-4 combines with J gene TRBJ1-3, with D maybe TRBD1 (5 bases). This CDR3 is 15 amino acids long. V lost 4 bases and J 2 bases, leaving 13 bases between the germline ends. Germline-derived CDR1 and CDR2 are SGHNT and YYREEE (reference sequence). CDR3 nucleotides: TGTGCCAGCAGCCGTGGGGCGGGGGCTGGAAACACCATATATTTT. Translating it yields CASSRGAGAGNTIYF. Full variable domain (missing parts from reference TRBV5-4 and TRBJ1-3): ETGVTQSPTHLIKTRGQQVTLRCSSQSGHNTVSWYQQALGQGPQFIFQYYREEENGRGNFPPRFSGLQFPNYSSELNVNALELDDSALYLCASSRGAGAGNTIYFGEGSWLTVV.

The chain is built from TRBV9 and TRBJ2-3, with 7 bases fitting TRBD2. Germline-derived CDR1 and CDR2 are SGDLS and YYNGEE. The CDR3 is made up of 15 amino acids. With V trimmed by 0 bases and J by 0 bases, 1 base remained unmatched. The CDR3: CASSVGGGSTDTQYF. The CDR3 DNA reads TGTGCCAGCAGCGTAGGCGGGGGTAGCACAGATACGCAGTATTTT.